This section outlines one TCR beta chain sequence together with its context. Source study methods: Estimates of nucleated cell counts were drawn from the amplification of reference gene primers. Sequenced by immunoSEQ multiplex PCR; TCRdb stores in-frame clones only, minus some. D and trimming were read from the DNA, whereas the V and J calls and clone size are those reported in that table. The sample holds some 74,000 clones, less than 85% seen once. The ends lost 5 bases at V and 9 bases at J; junction bases unmatched: 9. Germline V gene data show CDR1 as SGHVS and CDR2 as FNYEAQ. The CDR3 is 16 amino acids. The data stem from a study of blood T cell repertoires in COVID-19. Overall study: Collection of acute and convalescent COVID-19 samples took place in the United States, Italy and Spain.

Sequenced: peripheral blood. The V call is TRBV7-6, the J call TRBJ2-1, with 14 bases fitting TRBD2. The TCR was taken from an elderly woman with acute or convalescent COVID-19. CDR3 sequence reads: CASSPPGTSGRIEQFF. For the CDR3, the DNA is TGTGCCAGCAGCCCGCCCGGGACTAGCGGGAGAATTGAGCAGTTCTTC. Supplemented by reference TRBV7-6 and TRBJ2-1, the full variable domain reads GAGVSQSPRYKVTKRGQDVALRCDPISGHVSLYWYRQALGQGPEFLTYFNYEAQQDKSGLPNDRFSAERPEGSISTLTIQRTEQRDSAMYRCASSPPGTSGRIEQFFGPGTRLTVL.